The 15 T cell receptor beta chains below all came from one sample that was sequenced in a study of OX40 agonist ivuxolimab in advanced cancers. To prepare the library, the immunoSEQ multiplex PCR assay was applied. Drawn from immuneACCESS, this table holds only the in-frame rearrangements with V and J called that TCRdb kept. Clones are partly lost; checked studies trace under half to an unresolved V gene and leave the rest unexplained. The sample table holds about 64,000 clones, of which about 80% were seen once. The ten largest account for roughly 2% of the sample. This specimen was CD4+ or CD8+ T cells sorted from blood, taken in a trial of the OX40 agonist ivuxolimab. The receptors were gathered from an adult with an advanced solid tumor such as melanoma, head and neck, liver or kidney cancer.

This chain joins TRBV7-2 and TRBJ2-3; D remains unclear. V dropped 5 bases and J dropped 3 bases, with 12 bases sitting between them. Germline V gives CDR1 SGHTA, CDR2 FQGNSA. CDR3 length equals 14 residues. The CDR3 is CASSPYLETDTQYF. DNA for the CDR3: TGTGCCAGCAGCCCTTACTTGGAAACAGATACGCAGTATTTT.

This chain uses TRBV18 with TRBJ1-3; TRBD1 matches at 7 bases. CDR1 is KGHSH, CDR2 LQKENI, per germline. The V segment lost 5 bases and the J segment 3 bases; nucleotides outside the gene matches: 7. This CDR3 spans 15 amino acids. The CDR3 coding sequence is TGTGCCAGCTCAGAAGGACAGGCAGATGGAAACACCATATATTTT. The encoded protein is CASSEGQADGNTIYF.

V gene TRBV6-1 combines with J gene TRBJ2-3; D may be TRBD1 (6 bases). The V and J ends lost 6 bases and 8 bases respectively, with 21 bases between them. The length of the CDR3 is 15 residues. CDR1 is MNHNS and CDR2 is SASEGT in the germline V gene. Here the CDR3 reads CASSPDSVQQGTQYF. The DNA for the CDR3 is TGTGCCAGCAGCCCGGACAGTGTCCAACAGGGTACGCAGTATTTT.

The chain carries TRBV7-2 and TRBJ1-5; D gene ambiguous. The CDR3 contains 15 residues. The germline V and J ends were trimmed by 5 bases and 4 bases, with 15 bases remaining between them. Germline CDR1 is SGHTA and CDR2 is FQGNSA. The CDR3 loop reads CASSPSSGRNQPQHF. The CDR3, as DNA: TGTGCCAGCAGCCCTTCCTCGGGGAGGAATCAGCCCCAGCATTTT.

The J gene is TRBJ1-2, the V gene TRBV12-5; no reliable D call. V was clipped by 6 bases and J by 7 bases, with 15 bases between them. Germline CDR1 LGHNT, CDR2 FRNRAP. The CDR3 is made up of 13 amino acids. CDR3 coding DNA: TGTGCTAGTGGGCCGGCAGCATTAGTTGGCTACACCTTC. The encoded protein is CASGPAALVGYTF.

J is TRBJ2-1 and V is TRBV6-5; TRBD1 or TRBD2 may be the D gene (5 bases each). From germline, CDR1 is MNHEY and CDR2 SVGAGI. The V end lost 0 bases, the J end lost 5 bases, and 14 bases lay between the germline ends. The CDR3 consists of 16 residues. The CDR3 loop reads CASSYSFGGFNNEQFF. Written as DNA, the CDR3 is TGTGCCAGCAGTTACTCGTTTGGGGGATTCAACAATGAGCAGTTCTTC.

This clone was detected only once. V usage is TRBV5-1 and J usage is TRBJ2-5; 13 nucleotides line up with TRBD2. The CDR3 runs to 15 residues. In germline, CDR1 is SGHRS, CDR2 YFSETQ. V was pared by 1 base and J by 4 bases, with 1 base of the junction left unmatched. Here the CDR3 DNA reads TGCGCCAGCAGCTTGACTAGCGGGAGGGGAGAGACCCAGTACTTC. Protein sequence: CASSLTSGRGETQYF.

The CDR3 protein is CASSRGSTNEKLFF. The CDR3 region has the DNA TGTGCCAGTAGTCGCGGGTCAACTAATGAAAAACTGTTTTTT. The chain has TRBV19 and TRBJ1-4; D is undetermined. CDR3 length: 14 amino acids. CDR1 and CDR2 (germline): LNHDA, SQIVND (reference sequence). V gave up 5 bases and J gave up 0 bases, with 7 bases separating them.

V gene TRBV27 combines with J gene TRBJ2-1, with 13 bases aligning to TRBD2. Germline V lookup: CDR1 MNHEY, CDR2 SMNVEV (reference sequence). With V trimmed by 8 bases and J by 4 bases, 14 bases remained unmatched. The CDR3 extends over 18 amino acids. CDR3 in DNA: TGTGCCAGCCGCTTAATACGTGGGACTAGCGGGGAATACAATGAGCAGTTCTTC. Its translation is CASRLIRGTSGEYNEQFF.

The chain couples TRBV7-9 to TRBJ2-7, with TRBD2 as a possible D gene (7 bases). V lost 5 bases to trimming and J lost 0 bases, with 11 bases between them. CDR1 is SEHNR and CDR2 is FQNEAQ in the germline V gene (reference sequence). This CDR3 has 14 residues. The CDR3 sequence: CASSPAGASYEQYF. The CDR3 coding sequence is TGTGCCAGCAGCCCCGCGGGGGCCTCCTACGAGCAGTACTTC.

This clone was counted a single time. J is TRBJ2-7 and V is TRBV27, with 7 bases aligning to TRBD2. CDR3 size: 14 residues. The germline gives CDR1 MNHEY, CDR2 SMNVEV (reference sequence). J lost 2 bases, V lost 6 bases, and 7 bases had no gene match. CDR3 residues: CASSKWEGAYEQYF. The CDR3, as DNA: TGTGCCAGCAGCAAATGGGAGGGCGCCTACGAGCAGTACTTC.

This clone was seen once. The chain carries TRBV11-3 and TRBJ2-5, with D maybe TRBD2 (6 bases). CDR1 is SGHNT and CDR2 is YENEEA in the germline V gene. This CDR3 comprises 12 residues. Trimming stripped 5 bases from V and 5 bases from J, with 9 bases between. The CDR3 DNA reads as TGTGCCAGCAGCCCCCGGGGGGAGACCCAGTACTTC. It specifies CASSPRGETQYF.

V gene TRBV5-5 combines with J gene TRBJ1-4; possibly TRBD1 for D (5 bases). Germline CDR1 reads SGHKS; CDR2 reads YYEKEE (reference sequence). V lost 0 bases to trimming and J lost 8 bases, with 14 bases between them. CDR3 length equals 15 residues. CDR3 sequence reads: CASSLVGGRAEKLFF. Written as DNA, the CDR3 is TGTGCCAGCAGCTTGGTGGGTGGCAGGGCGGAAAAACTGTTTTTT.

This sequence joins TRBV2 and TRBJ1-4, with 8 bases aligning to TRBD1. The trim removed 2 bases at V and 5 bases at J, leaving 1 base unmatched. There are 14 residues in the CDR3. CDR1 is SNHLY and CDR2 is FYNNEI in the germline V gene. The CDR3 protein is CASSERTGNEKLFF. The CDR3 nucleotides read TGTGCCAGCAGTGAACGGACAGGGAATGAAAAACTGTTTTTT.

The genes are TRBV10-3 and TRBJ2-3, with 8 bases aligning to TRBD2. The CDR3 is 14 amino acids. The junction had 7 bases not matched to a gene; V was cut back by 10 bases and J by 1 base. Germline assignment: CDR1 ENHRY and CDR2 SYGVKD. The CDR3 loop reads CATQPAGGTDTQYF. The CDR3 nucleotides read TGTGCCACCCAACCAGCGGGGGGCACAGATACGCAGTATTTT.